Presented here are 27 T cell receptor beta chains from one specimen sequenced in a study of OX40 agonist ivuxolimab in advanced cancers. Here immunoSEQ multiplex PCR was the method, and the copy in TCRdb shows in-frame clones only, minus some. The data show about 48,000 clones, around 89% seen once. The sequencing used CD4+ or CD8+ T cells sorted from blood, collected in a trial of the OX40 agonist ivuxolimab. These receptors came from an adult with an advanced solid tumor such as melanoma, head and neck, liver or kidney cancer.

This clone was found once. The rearrangement links TRBV23-1 to TRBJ2-1; 12 positions agree with TRBD2. TRBV23-1 is designated an ORF whose function remains uncertain. This CDR3 region has 15 residues. Trimming took 0 bases from V and 9 from J; bases not matched to a gene: 3. CDR3 DNA: TGCGCCAGCAGTCAATCGCTAGCGGGAGGGCGTGAGCAGTTCTTC. Its protein product is CASSQSLAGGREQFF.

J is TRBJ2-1 and V is TRBV4-2, with D possibly matching TRBD2 (6 bases). The germline CDR1 and CDR2 sequences are LGHNA and YNFKEQ. V was shortened by 0 bases and J by 0 bases, with 15 bases between the two germline ends. The CDR3 spans 18 residues. The CDR3 nucleotides are TGTGCCAGCAGCCAAGATTGGGCTAGCGACCCCTCCTACAATGAGCAGTTCTTC. This translates into CASSQDWASDPSYNEQFF.

This sequence joins TRBV4-1 and TRBJ2-1, with a weak D call TRBD1 (6 bases). Looked up from germline, CDR1 is MGHRA and CDR2 is YSYEKL. V was cut by 1 base and J by 4 bases, with 17 bases left in between. The CDR3 length is 17 residues. DNA for the CDR3: TGCGCCAGCAGCCAAGGCTACGGGACACCAATATACAATGAGCAGTTCTTC. Translated, it gives CASSQGYGTPIYNEQFF.

The J gene is TRBJ2-2, the V gene TRBV27; no reliable D call. Germline values: CDR1 MNHEY, CDR2 SMNVEV (reference sequence). CDR3 length: 14 amino acids. V dropped 3 bases and J dropped 1 base, with 6 bases sitting between them. CDR3 amino acids: CASSLWGNTGELFF. The CDR3 region has the DNA TGTGCCAGCAGTTTGTGGGGGAACACCGGGGAGCTGTTTTTT.

CDR3 sequence: CASSATGGEMRYGYTF. The CDR3, as DNA: TGTGCCAGCAGTGCGACAGGGGGAGAGATGCGGTATGGCTACACCTTC. V is TRBV6-1 and J is TRBJ1-2, with TRBD1 identical over 9 bases. The V gene's germline CDR1 is MNHNS and CDR2 SASEGT. Trimming removed 4 bases from V and 5 bases from J; junction bases left unmatched: 11. CDR3 length: 16 amino acids.

The rearrangement joins TRBV12-5 to TRBJ2-2, with D perhaps TRBD1 (6 bases). This CDR3 spans 16 amino acids. CDR1 is LGHNT, CDR2 FRNRAP, per germline. Trimming left V 6 bases short and J 0 bases short, with 14 bases between. CDR3 sequence: CASGPEGTPNTGELFF. The DNA for the CDR3 is TGTGCTAGTGGGCCGGAAGGGACACCGAACACCGGGGAGCTGTTTTTT.

The rearrangement joins TRBV5-6 to TRBJ2-7; 7 nucleotides line up with TRBD2. Germline V gives CDR1 SGHDT, CDR2 YYEEEE. After removal of 4 bases from V and 4 bases from J, the junction contained 2 bases not matched to a gene. This CDR3 is 12 amino acids long. This CDR3 is CASSPGGYEQYF. In DNA, the CDR3 is TGTGCCAGCAGCCCGGGGGGTTACGAGCAGTACTTC. Based on the CDR3 plus reference TRBV5-6 and TRBJ2-7, the full variable domain is DAGVTQSPTHLIKTRGQQVTLRCSPKSGHDTVSWYQQALGQGPQFIFQYYEEEERQRGNFPDRFSGHQFPNYSSELNVNALLLGDSALYLCASSPGGYEQYFGPGTRLTVT.

V and J are TRBV19 and TRBJ2-5; D not resolved. The DNA end favors TRBJ2-7, so the J call may be wrong. This CDR3 contains 11 residues. Germline-derived CDR1 and CDR2 are LNHDA and SQIVND (reference sequence). The DNA of the CDR3 is TGTGCCAGTGGGCAGAACTACGAGCAGTACTTC. The encoded protein is CASGQNYEQYF.

The chain has TRBV7-9 and TRBJ2-3; D is perhaps TRBD1 (5 bases). V gave up 1 base and J gave up 3 bases, with 8 bases separating them. Germline-derived CDR1 and CDR2 are SEHNR and FQNEAQ (reference sequence). CDR3 size: 14 residues. The CDR3 DNA is TGTGCCAGCAGCTTAGTCAGGGATACAGATACGCAGTATTTT. Encoded protein: CASSLVRDTDTQYF.

This chain joins TRBV7-9 and TRBJ2-7, with D hard to call. The CDR3 has 13 amino acids. Deletions cut 1 base from V and 2 bases from J, with 6 bases between. Per the germline V gene, CDR1 is SEHNR and CDR2 is FQNEAQ (reference sequence). CDR3 nucleotide sequence: TGTGCCAGCAGCTTAGGGTCAGCCTACGAGCAGTACTTC. This gives the protein CASSLGSAYEQYF.

The V call is TRBV7-8, the J call TRBJ1-3; 7 bases match TRBD1. V dropped 0 bases and J dropped 0; count of bases not matched to a gene: 2. This CDR3 spans 16 amino acids. CDR1 and CDR2 (germline): SGHVS, FQNEAQ. The CDR3: CASSLAGGSSGNTIYF. Here the CDR3 DNA reads TGTGCCAGCAGCTTAGCAGGGGGCAGCTCTGGAAACACCATATATTTT. The variable domain in full, with the rest retrieved from reference TRBV7-8 and TRBJ1-3, is GAGVSQSPRYKVAKRGQDVALRCDPISGHVSLFWYQQALGQGPEFLTYFQNEAQLDKSGLPSDRFFAERPEGSVSTLKIQRTQQEDSAVYLCASSLAGGSSGNTIYFGEGSWLTVV.

The chain couples TRBV19 to TRBJ1-2, with D perhaps TRBD1 (6 bases). The V gene's germline CDR1 is LNHDA and CDR2 SQIVND (reference sequence). This CDR3 region has 14 residues. With 0 bases removed from V and 3 bases from J, the gap between germline ends came to 8 bases. The CDR3 DNA reads TGTGCCAGTAGTATAGATGGACAGTACTATGGCTACACCTTC. It specifies CASSIDGQYYGYTF.

This chain joins TRBV6-6 and TRBJ2-2, with D unclear. V was cut by 0 bases and J by 6 bases, with 5 bases left in between. The CDR3 runs to 13 residues. The germline V gene has CDR1 MNHNY and CDR2 SVGAGI (reference sequence). The CDR3: CASSYSVSGELFF. CDR3 nucleotide sequence: TGTGCCAGCAGTTACTCCGTTTCCGGGGAGCTGTTTTTT.

The rearrangement uses TRBV5-4 and TRBJ1-1; tentative D call: TRBD1 (5 bases). V was shortened by 6 bases and J by 1 base, with 16 bases between the two germline ends. The germline CDR1 and CDR2 sequences are SGHNT and YYREEE (reference sequence). The length of the CDR3 is 15 residues. CDR3 in DNA: TGTGCCAGCACCCAAGGGGTTCTCGGGAACACTGAAGCTTTCTTT. As protein: CASTQGVLGNTEAFF.

The rearrangement joins TRBV2 to TRBJ1-5; no reliable D call. Trimming removed 3 bases at V and 3 bases at J, with 9 bases between. Per the germline V gene, CDR1 is SNHLY and CDR2 is FYNNEI. The CDR3 consists of 14 residues. CDR3 DNA: TGTGCCAGCAGTGACATGAATTCCAATCAGCCCCAGCATTTT. Its translation is CASSDMNSNQPQHF.

V and J are TRBV4-2 and TRBJ2-1; TRBD1 matches 10 bases. Germline-derived CDR1 and CDR2 are LGHNA and YNFKEQ. This CDR3 is 17 amino acids long. The V gene end was trimmed by 0 bases and the J gene end by 6 bases; junction bases not matched to a gene: 8. CDR3 amino acids: CASSQDLLDRGVNEQFF. CDR3 nucleotides: TGTGCCAGCAGCCAAGATCTGCTGGACAGGGGGGTCAATGAGCAGTTCTTC.

This chain connects TRBV11-2 to TRBJ2-5; D may correspond to TRBD1 or TRBD2 (6 bases each). Germline V CDR1 and CDR2: SGHAT, FQNNGV. V gave up 4 bases and J gave up 3 bases, with 12 bases separating them. CDR3 length: 14 residues. The CDR3 bases are TGTGCCAGCAGCTCTCTCGGGGGCGAAGAGACCCAGTACTTC. Translating gives CASSSLGGEETQYF.

The J gene is TRBJ2-7, the V gene TRBV29-1, with TRBD1 matching 8 bases. The CDR3 extends over 12 amino acids. Germline CDR1 reads SQVTM; CDR2 reads ANQGSEA. Losses at the gene ends were 5 bases for V and 5 bases for J; bases not matched to a gene: 5. Here the CDR3 reads CSVLPGGDEQYF. The DNA for the CDR3 is TGCAGCGTTTTACCAGGGGGCGACGAGCAGTACTTC.

The count of this clone is one. The V call is TRBV7-9, the J call TRBJ2-7; possible D gene TRBD1, 6 bases. The CDR3 totals 13 residues. V was trimmed by 5 bases and J by 3 bases, leaving 11 bases between them. The germline CDR1 and CDR2 sequences are SEHNR and FQNEAQ (reference sequence). The DNA for the CDR3 is TGTGCCAGCAGCCCCCCGACAGGCTACGAGCAGTACTTC. Amino acids: CASSPPTGYEQYF.

CDR3 DNA: TGTGCCAGCAGCCAAGGAACAGATACGCAGTATTTT. It translates to CASSQGTDTQYF. The rearrangement uses TRBV7-8 and TRBJ2-3, with D hard to call. The CDR3 contains 12 residues. Germline-derived CDR1 and CDR2 are SGHVS and FQNEAQ. V shed 5 bases and J shed 3 bases, with 6 bases lying between them.

This chain links TRBV1 with TRBJ2-7; the table's TRBD2 call for D was not verified on the DNA. TRBV1 is a documented pseudogene. The length of the CDR3 is 18 residues. CDR3 sequence: CTSSQASRGREEHFEQYF. Here the CDR3 DNA reads TGCACCAGCAGCCAGGCGAGTAGGGGGCGGGAGGAACATTTCGAGCAGTACTTC.

This chain joins TRBV27 and TRBJ2-7; TRBD2 agrees at 9 bases. Unmatched junction bases numbered 6, after V lost 2 bases and J lost 4 bases. Germline V gene sequence: CDR1 MNHEY, CDR2 SMNVEV (reference sequence). The CDR3 has 15 amino acids. DNA for the CDR3: TGTGCCAGCAGTTTACGGGCGGGAGGGCCTTACGAGCAGTACTTC. This codes for CASSLRAGGPYEQYF.

The chain links TRBV6-6 to TRBJ1-3, with TRBD1 matching over 9 bases. This CDR3 is built from 15 residues. Trimming cost V 2 bases and J 4 bases; bases outside gene matches: 3. The germline V gene encodes CDR1 MNHNY and CDR2 SVGAGI (reference sequence). CDR3 nucleotide sequence: TGTGCCAGCAGTTACGGGACAGGGTTAGGAAACACCATATATTTT. It encodes CASSYGTGLGNTIYF.

This chain joins TRBV15 and TRBJ2-7; 10 bases map to TRBD2. CDR1 is LNHNV, CDR2 YYDKDF, per germline (reference sequence). CDR3 length: 15 residues. V shed 0 bases, J shed 6 bases, and the junction held 5 bases outside the gene matches. Written as DNA, the CDR3 is TGTGCCACCAGCAGAGAAGGACTAGCGGCGCCCGAGCAGTACTTC. Its translation is CATSREGLAAPEQYF.

This clone has only one observation. CDR3 residues: CASSLSVGNYGYTF. CDR3 DNA: TGTGCCAGCAGTTTATCGGTCGGGAACTATGGCTACACCTTC. The V gene is TRBV27, the J gene TRBJ1-2; D is unresolved. The V gene's germline CDR1 is MNHEY and CDR2 SMNVEV (reference sequence). V dropped 0 bases and J dropped 2 bases, with 7 bases sitting between them. The CDR3 loop spans 14 amino acids.

V usage is TRBV7-9 and J usage is TRBJ2-1, with 8 bases identical to TRBD2. CDR1 and CDR2 (germline): SEHNR, FQNEAQ (reference sequence). The CDR3 length is 14 residues. The V segment lost 5 bases and the J segment 6 bases; nucleotides outside the gene matches: 6. The CDR3 sequence is CASSAPGGFNEQFF. In nucleotides, the CDR3 is TGTGCCAGCAGCGCCCCGGGGGGGTTCAATGAGCAGTTCTTC.

The chain joins TRBV7-9 to TRBJ1-1; unclear D gene. V lost 1 base and J lost 5, with 8 bases in between. CDR3 size: 13 residues. Germline V lookup: CDR1 SEHNR, CDR2 FQNEAQ (reference sequence). The CDR3 reads CASSLGGGTEAFF. As DNA, the CDR3 is TGTGCCAGCAGCTTAGGAGGCGGGACTGAAGCTTTCTTT.